Listed here are 29 T cell receptor beta chains from one sample, sequenced in a study of blood T cell repertoires in COVID-19. Sequencing was performed with immunoSEQ multiplex PCR; in TCRdb, only in-frame clones are kept and a portion is missing. This sample has tens of thousands of clones, with approximately 86% found just once. The sequenced sample consisted of peripheral blood. The source of these receptors is a woman of 80 years or more with acute or convalescent COVID-19.

The chain joins TRBV7-3 to TRBJ2-1, with 8 positions matching TRBD2. V lost 2 bases and J lost 5; bases outside the gene matches: 8. This CDR3 has 16 residues. Germline V gene lookup returns CDR1 SGHTA and CDR2 FQGTGA. The CDR3 region is CASSLWSGGRNNEQFF. The CDR3, as DNA: TGTGCCAGCAGCTTATGGAGCGGGGGCCGAAACAATGAGCAGTTCTTC.

This clone was seen once. The chain links TRBV7-9 to TRBJ1-6; D not certain. This CDR3 has 14 residues. V dropped 5 bases and J dropped 9 bases, with 14 bases sitting between them. Germline-derived CDR1 and CDR2 are SEHNR and FQNEAQ (reference sequence). The CDR3 is CASSPGQLGSPLHF. DNA for the CDR3: TGTGCCAGCAGCCCTGGGCAGTTGGGTTCACCCCTCCACTTT.

The chain recombines TRBV19 with TRBJ1-1; D is perhaps TRBD1 (6 bases). Trimming removed 7 bases at V and 4 bases at J, with 13 bases between. Germline CDR1 and CDR2: LNHDA and SQIVND (reference sequence). This CDR3 contains 13 residues. This chain's CDR3 is CASNSRDITEAFF. As DNA, the CDR3 is TGTGCCAGTAATTCCCGGGACATCACTGAAGCTTTCTTT.

The chain recombines TRBV5-1 with TRBJ1-1; no clear D gene. CDR3 length equals 14 residues. Germline V lookup: CDR1 SGHRS, CDR2 YFSETQ. Trimming stripped 0 bases from V and 1 base from J, with 7 bases between. The CDR3 DNA reads TGCGCCAGCAGCTTGGGGGCAGGGAACACTGAAGCTTTCTTT. Encoded protein: CASSLGAGNTEAFF.

The chain links TRBV7-2 to TRBJ2-2; 10 positions match TRBD1. V gave up 6 bases and J gave up 5 bases; unmatched junction bases: 6. Looked up from germline, CDR1 is SGHTA and CDR2 is FQGNSA. The CDR3 is 15 residues long. In nucleotides, the CDR3 is TGTGCCAGCAGTAGGGACAGGGGAGGAACCGGGGAGCTGTTTTTT. This translates into CASSRDRGGTGELFF.

The genes are TRBV2 and TRBJ2-1, with 7 positions matching TRBD1. This CDR3 comprises 13 residues. The junction had 13 bases not matched to a gene; V was cut back by 4 bases and J by 16 bases. The germline CDR1 and CDR2 sequences are SNHLY and FYNNEI. The CDR3 DNA reads TGTGCCAGCAGTGCCCGACAGGGAAGCTCGGGCTTCTTC. This gives the protein CASSARQGSSGFF.

This clone came up a few times. The gene calls are TRBV7-9 and TRBJ2-5; 8 bases map to TRBD1. CDR3 size: 17 residues. V lost 0 bases, J lost 1 base, and 7 bases stayed unmatched. The germline V gene has CDR1 SEHNR and CDR2 FQNEAQ (reference sequence). In DNA, the CDR3 is TGTGCCAGCAGCTTAGCGACAGGGGCAGGGGGCCAAGAGACCCAGTACTTC. Amino acid sequence: CASSLATGAGGQETQYF. The variable domain in full, with the rest retrieved from reference TRBV7-9 and TRBJ2-5, is DTGVSQNPRHKITKRGQNVTFRCDPISEHNRLYWYRQTLGQGPEFLTYFQNEAQLEKSRLLSDRFSAERPKGSFSTLEIQRTEQGDSAMYLCASSLATGAGGQETQYFGPGTRLLVL.

The V and J genes are TRBV6-1 and TRBJ2-3, with D possibly matching TRBD1 (6 bases). Trimming took off 2 bases at V and 1 base at J, with 13 bases between the two ends. This CDR3 has 16 amino acids. Germline V gene data show CDR1 as MNHNS and CDR2 as SASEGT. CDR3 nucleotides: TGTGCCAGCAGTGAACGGCAGGGGTTGCGCACAGATACGCAGTATTTT. Amino acids: CASSERQGLRTDTQYF.

The rearrangement uses TRBV7-9 and TRBJ1-1; TRBD1 matches at 7 bases. V gave up 5 bases and J gave up 1 base; unmatched junction bases: 4. The CDR3 sequence is 14 residues long. From germline, CDR1 is SEHNR and CDR2 FQNEAQ (reference sequence). DNA of the CDR3: TGTGCCAGCAGCCCCCGGACAGGGAACACTGAAGCTTTCTTT. Translating it yields CASSPRTGNTEAFF.

CDR3 loop: CASSVGLDRGSNEKLFF. The CDR3 bases are TGTGCCAGCAGCGTAGGGCTCGACAGGGGATCTAATGAAAAACTGTTTTTT. The chain combines TRBV9 with TRBJ1-4, with 8 bases that match TRBD1. Germline V gene lookup returns CDR1 SGDLS and CDR2 YYNGEE. The junction had 7 bases not matched to a gene; V was cut back by 0 bases and J by 3 bases. This CDR3 is 17 amino acids long.

The chain combines TRBV7-6 with TRBJ1-2, with D maybe TRBD1 (5 bases). Germline loops: CDR1 SGHVS, CDR2 FNYEAQ. Trimming shortened V by 8 bases and J by 5 bases, and 21 bases separated the two germline ends. The CDR3 runs 15 residues. The CDR3 DNA sequence: TGTGCCAGCGCCGGGGGGGTCAGGACCTCATATGGCTACACCTTC. Its protein product is CASAGGVRTSYGYTF.

This chain links TRBV5-1 with TRBJ1-4, with TRBD1 as a possible D gene (5 bases). The CDR3 sequence is 14 residues long. The germline V gene has CDR1 SGHRS and CDR2 YFSETQ. Trimming took off 3 bases at V and 7 bases at J, with 13 bases between the two ends. The CDR3 region is CASSSSGHSEKLFF. As DNA, the CDR3 is TGCGCCAGCAGCTCGTCCGGACATTCTGAAAAACTGTTTTTT. Full variable domain (remainder filled in from reference TRBV5-1 and TRBJ1-4): KAGVTQTPRYLIKTRGQQVTLSCSPISGHRSVSWYQQTPGQGLQFLFEYFSETQRNKGNFPGRFSGRQFSNSRSEMNVSTLELGDSALYLCASSSSGHSEKLFFGSGTQLSVL.

The chain combines TRBV6-5 with TRBJ1-3; TRBD1 agrees at 7 bases. The J segment lost 1 base and the V segment lost 6 bases, leaving 3 bases of the junction unmatched. Germline values: CDR1 MNHEY, CDR2 SVGAGI. The CDR3 consists of 14 residues. CDR3 sequence reads: CASRQGQSGNTIYF. The CDR3 DNA reads TGTGCCAGCAGACAGGGGCAATCTGGAAACACCATATATTTT.

This clone ranks as medium-sized. This chain joins TRBV5-1 and TRBJ1-1; D might be TRBD1 (5 bases). Germline V gene data show CDR1 as SGHRS and CDR2 as YFSETQ. Trimming removed 2 bases from V and 1 base from J, with 9 bases in between. The length of the CDR3 is 14 residues. The CDR3 spells CASSFGQGNTEAFF. The DNA for the CDR3 is TGCGCCAGCAGCTTTGGGCAGGGGAACACTGAAGCTTTCTTT. The variable domain in full, completed from reference TRBV5-1 and TRBJ1-1, reads KAGVTQTPRYLIKTRGQQVTLSCSPISGHRSVSWYQQTPGQGLQFLFEYFSETQRNKGNFPGRFSGRQFSNSRSEMNVSTLELGDSALYLCASSFGQGNTEAFFGQGTRLTVV.

The chain carries TRBV5-1 and TRBJ2-7; a weak D match, TRBD1 (5 bases). Germline assignment: CDR1 SGHRS and CDR2 YFSETQ. The CDR3 is 16 residues long. V lost 2 bases and J 5 bases, leaving 20 bases between the germline ends. In nucleotides, the CDR3 is TGCGCCAGCAGCTTCCAGGTTACCGGCTTAGGGGACGAGCAGTACTTC. Residues: CASSFQVTGLGDEQYF. The whole variable domain, filled in from reference TRBV5-1 and TRBJ2-7, reads KAGVTQTPRYLIKTRGQQVTLSCSPISGHRSVSWYQQTPGQGLQFLFEYFSETQRNKGNFPGRFSGRQFSNSRSEMNVSTLELGDSALYLCASSFQVTGLGDEQYFGPGTRLTVT.

The V and J genes are TRBV11-1 and TRBJ1-1, with D perhaps TRBD1 (5 bases). There are 14 residues in the CDR3. V lost 8 bases, J lost 5 bases, and 18 bases lay in between. In germline, CDR1 is SGHAT, CDR2 FQDESV (reference sequence). CDR3 coding DNA: TGTGCCAGCGGATCGATGGGGCAGTTGACTGAAGCTTTCTTT. Its translation: CASGSMGQLTEAFF. The entire variable domain, with the rest obtained from reference TRBV11-1 and TRBJ1-1, is as follows: EAEVAQSPRYKITEKSQAVAFWCDPISGHATLYWYRQILGQGPELLVQFQDESVVDDSQLPKDRFSAERLKGVDSTLKIQPAELGDSAMYLCASGSMGQLTEAFFGQGTRLTVV.

This clone was seen only once. The chain combines TRBV10-3 with TRBJ1-1, with D hard to call. V lost 7 bases to trimming and J lost 1 base, with 10 bases between them. The CDR3 length is 13 residues. Looked up from germline, CDR1 is ENHRY and CDR2 is SYGVKD. The CDR3 here is CAITRNANTEAFF. In DNA, the CDR3 is TGTGCCATCACCAGAAATGCGAACACTGAAGCTTTCTTT.

This rearrangement joins TRBV7-6 to TRBJ2-2; D perhaps matches TRBD2 (5 bases). This CDR3 contains 15 residues. CDR1 and CDR2 from the germline V gene are SGHVS and FNYEAQ. With 1 base removed from V and 6 bases from J, the gap between germline ends came to 12 bases. The CDR3 nucleotides read TGTGCCAGCAGCTTAGGAGGGTATGGTGCCGGGGAGCTGTTTTTT. Amino acids: CASSLGGYGAGELFF.

The chain recombines TRBV24-1 with TRBJ1-1, with D perhaps TRBD1 (5 bases). In germline, CDR1 is KGHDR, CDR2 SFDVKD. The CDR3 consists of 13 residues. The V and J ends lost 0 bases and 11 bases respectively, with 12 bases between them. In nucleotides, the CDR3 is TGTGCCACCAGTGATTTGGGTGGGGCGCGGGCTTTCTTT. This codes for CATSDLGGARAFF.

CDR3 region: CASSLEGGNARDSPLHF. Written as DNA, the CDR3 is TGTGCCAGCAGCTTGGAAGGAGGTAACGCCCGGGATTCACCCCTCCACTTT. V gene TRBV5-5 combines with J gene TRBJ1-6; unclear D gene. This CDR3 has 17 amino acids. With 0 bases removed from V and 8 bases from J, the gap between germline ends came to 18 bases. In germline, CDR1 is SGHKS, CDR2 YYEKEE (reference sequence).

The chain is built from TRBV5-4 and TRBJ2-5, with D unresolved. The CDR3 is 13 amino acids. Germline CDR1 SGHNT, CDR2 YYREEE (reference sequence). V was trimmed by 2 bases and J by 7 bases, leaving 12 bases between them. The CDR3, as DNA: TGTGCCAGCAGCTTCGGTCCCTCCGGGACCCAGTACTTC. Translation: CASSFGPSGTQYF.

This chain uses TRBV6-5 with TRBJ2-3; TRBD2 aligns across 10 bases. Looked up from germline, CDR1 is MNHEY and CDR2 is SVGAGI. Trimming at V came to 4 bases and at J to 4 bases, leaving 5 bases not matched to a gene. The CDR3 totals 15 residues. The CDR3 DNA reads TGTGCCAGCAGTTCAGCGGGGGGGCCCCCAGATACGCAGTATTTT. Protein: CASSSAGGPPDTQYF.

The rearrangement uses TRBV7-9 and TRBJ2-1; 8 nucleotides match TRBD2. V gave up 5 bases and J gave up 7 bases; unmatched junction bases: 7. Germline assignment: CDR1 SEHNR and CDR2 FQNEAQ (reference sequence). The CDR3 covers 14 residues. The CDR3 coding sequence is TGTGCCAGCAGCGGCGGGACTAGAAAGAATGAGCAGTTCTTC. Protein sequence: CASSGGTRKNEQFF.

This sequence joins TRBV9 and TRBJ1-3; 10 bases are shared with TRBD1. The junction had 4 bases not matched to a gene; V was cut back by 4 bases and J by 0 bases. The CDR3 extends over 16 amino acids. Germline CDR1 and CDR2: SGDLS and YYNGEE. The CDR3 spells CASSTRTGGSGNTIYF. CDR3 coding DNA: TGTGCCAGCAGCACCCGGACAGGGGGCTCTGGAAACACCATATATTTT.

The chain is built from TRBV6-5 and TRBJ2-3; the match to TRBD2 covers 11 bases. CDR1 is MNHEY and CDR2 is SVGAGI in the germline V gene. V shed 4 bases, J shed 5 bases, and the junction held 5 bases outside the gene matches. The CDR3 runs to 15 residues. DNA for the CDR3: TGTGCCAGCAGTTTTTCTAGCGGGGGGTTAGATACGCAGTATTTT. Translated: CASSFSSGGLDTQYF.

The rearrangement links TRBV7-9 to TRBJ1-4; TRBD1 aligns across 9 bases. Unmatched junction bases numbered 9, after V lost 6 bases and J lost 4 bases. The CDR3 consists of 16 residues. Germline-derived CDR1 and CDR2 are SEHNR and FQNEAQ (reference sequence). CDR3 bases: TGTGCCAGCAGTCCCGCCGGGACAGGGCTTAATGAAAAACTGTTTTTT. Its protein product is CASSPAGTGLNEKLFF. Full variable domain (rest looked up from reference TRBV7-9 and TRBJ1-4): DTGVSQNPRHKITKRGQNVTFRCDPISEHNRLYWYRQTLGQGPEFLTYFQNEAQLEKSRLLSDRFSAERPKGSFSTLEIQRTEQGDSAMYLCASSPAGTGLNEKLFFGSGTQLSVL.

The CDR3 protein is CASSQGRGPNTIYF. In nucleotides, the CDR3 is TGTGCCAGCAGCCAAGGCAGGGGGCCTAACACCATATATTTT. The chain combines TRBV3-1 (or the pseudogene TRBV3-2) with TRBJ1-3; 8 bases agree with TRBD1. CDR1 and CDR2 (germline): LGHDT, YNNKEL (reference sequence). This CDR3 is 14 amino acids long. After removal of 1 base from V and 7 bases from J, the junction contained 3 bases not matched to a gene.

This rearrangement joins TRBV3-1 (or the pseudogene TRBV3-2) to TRBJ1-3, with D unresolved. This CDR3 is built from 14 residues. Germline loops: CDR1 LGHDT, CDR2 YNNKEL (reference sequence). Trimming cost V 3 bases and J 2 bases, with 8 bases left between them. CDR3 bases: TGTGCCAGCAGCCAGGCGGGGACTGGAAACACCATATATTTT. It yields the protein CASSQAGTGNTIYF.

This clone was detected only once. The chain employs TRBV7-3 and TRBJ2-2, with a tentative D call TRBD2 (6 bases). Germline loops: CDR1 SGHTA, CDR2 FQGTGA. V lost 1 base and J lost 6, with 12 bases in between. The CDR3 length is 15 residues. The CDR3 nucleotides are TGTGCCAGCAGCTTAATGGGGTGGAGGGCCGGGGAGCTGTTTTTT. This encodes CASSLMGWRAGELFF.